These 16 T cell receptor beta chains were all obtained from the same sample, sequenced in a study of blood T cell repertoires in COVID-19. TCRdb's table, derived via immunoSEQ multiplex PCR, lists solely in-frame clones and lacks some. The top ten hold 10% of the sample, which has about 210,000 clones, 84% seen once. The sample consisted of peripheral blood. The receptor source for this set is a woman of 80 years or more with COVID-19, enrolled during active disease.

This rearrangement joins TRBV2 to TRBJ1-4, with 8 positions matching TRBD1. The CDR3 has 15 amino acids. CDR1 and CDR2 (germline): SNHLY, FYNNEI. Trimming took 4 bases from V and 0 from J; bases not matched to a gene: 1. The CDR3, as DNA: TGTGCCAGCAGTGCAGGGGGCGCAACTAATGAAAAACTGTTTTTT. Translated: CASSAGGATNEKLFF.

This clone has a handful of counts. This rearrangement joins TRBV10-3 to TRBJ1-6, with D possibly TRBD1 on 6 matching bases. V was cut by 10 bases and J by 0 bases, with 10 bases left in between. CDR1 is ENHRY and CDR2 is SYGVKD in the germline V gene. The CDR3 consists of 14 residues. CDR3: CATTGSSYNSPLHF. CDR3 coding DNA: TGTGCCACCACAGGGAGCTCCTATAATTCACCCCTCCACTTT.

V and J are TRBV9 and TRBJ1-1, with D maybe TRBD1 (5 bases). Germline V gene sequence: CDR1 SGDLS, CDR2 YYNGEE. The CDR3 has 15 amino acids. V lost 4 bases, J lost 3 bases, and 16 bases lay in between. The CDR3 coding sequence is TGTGCCAGCAGCCCGGGACTCAGGGTCGACACTGAAGCTTTCTTT. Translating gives CASSPGLRVDTEAFF.

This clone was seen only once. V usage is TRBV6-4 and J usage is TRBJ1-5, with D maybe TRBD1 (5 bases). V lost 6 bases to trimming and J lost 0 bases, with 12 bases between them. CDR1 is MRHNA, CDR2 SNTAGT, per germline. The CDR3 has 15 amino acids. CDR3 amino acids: CASRPRANSNQPQHF. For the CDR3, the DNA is TGTGCCAGCAGACCCAGGGCGAATAGCAATCAGCCCCAGCATTTT.

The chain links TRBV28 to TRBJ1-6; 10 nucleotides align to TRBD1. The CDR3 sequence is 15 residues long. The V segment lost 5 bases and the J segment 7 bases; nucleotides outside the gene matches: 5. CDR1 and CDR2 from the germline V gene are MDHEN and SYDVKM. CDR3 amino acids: CASSPPGQGNSPLHF. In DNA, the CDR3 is TGTGCCAGCAGTCCCCCGGGACAGGGGAATTCACCCCTCCACTTT.

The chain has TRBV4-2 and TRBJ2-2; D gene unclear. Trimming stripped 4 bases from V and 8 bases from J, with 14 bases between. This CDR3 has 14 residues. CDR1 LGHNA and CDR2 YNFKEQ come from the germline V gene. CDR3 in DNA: TGTGCCAGCAGCCCCGACACTCGTGGGGGGGAGCTGTTTTTT. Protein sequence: CASSPDTRGGELFF.

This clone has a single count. CDR3 bases: TGTGCCAGCAGCCAACCTAGGGCACAGGGGGCGCCCGGGGAGCTGTTTTTT. Translation: CASSQPRAQGAPGELFF. V is TRBV14 and J is TRBJ2-2; 9 bases are a match to TRBD1. This CDR3 spans 17 amino acids. The germline V gene encodes CDR1 SGHDN and CDR2 FVKESK. J lost 6 bases, V lost 2 bases, and 10 bases had no gene match.

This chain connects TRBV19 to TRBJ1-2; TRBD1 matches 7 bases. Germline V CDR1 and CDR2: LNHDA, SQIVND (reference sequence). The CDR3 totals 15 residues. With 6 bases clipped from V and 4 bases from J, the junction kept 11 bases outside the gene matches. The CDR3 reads CASSTGELGGYGYTF. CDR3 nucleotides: TGTGCCAGTAGCACAGGGGAATTGGGAGGCTATGGCTACACCTTC.

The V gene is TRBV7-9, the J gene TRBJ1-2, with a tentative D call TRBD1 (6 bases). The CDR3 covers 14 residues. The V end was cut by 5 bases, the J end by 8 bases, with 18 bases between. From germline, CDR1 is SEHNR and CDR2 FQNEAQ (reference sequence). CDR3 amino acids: CASSPMGGGWGYTF. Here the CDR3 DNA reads TGTGCCAGCAGCCCCATGGGGGGGGGCTGGGGCTACACCTTC.

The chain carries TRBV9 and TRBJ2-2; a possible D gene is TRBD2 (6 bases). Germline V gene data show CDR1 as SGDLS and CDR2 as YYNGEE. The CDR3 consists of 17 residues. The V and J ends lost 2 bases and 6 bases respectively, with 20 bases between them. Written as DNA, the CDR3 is TGTGCCAGCAGCGTTAGGTCGGGCGGGAATCAACCCGGGGAGCTGTTTTTT. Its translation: CASSVRSGGNQPGELFF.

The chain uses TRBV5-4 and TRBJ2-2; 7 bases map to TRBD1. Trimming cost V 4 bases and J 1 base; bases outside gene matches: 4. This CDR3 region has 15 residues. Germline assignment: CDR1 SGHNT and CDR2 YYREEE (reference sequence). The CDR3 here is CASSQGQLNTGELFF. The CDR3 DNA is TGTGCCAGCAGCCAGGGACAGTTGAACACCGGGGAGCTGTTTTTT.

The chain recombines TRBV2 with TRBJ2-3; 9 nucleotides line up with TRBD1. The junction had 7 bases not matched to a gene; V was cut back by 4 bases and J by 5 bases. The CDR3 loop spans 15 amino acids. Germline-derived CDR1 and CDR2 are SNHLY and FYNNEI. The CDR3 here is CASSALGQGLDTQYF. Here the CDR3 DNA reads TGTGCCAGCAGTGCCTTAGGACAGGGGTTAGATACGCAGTATTTT.

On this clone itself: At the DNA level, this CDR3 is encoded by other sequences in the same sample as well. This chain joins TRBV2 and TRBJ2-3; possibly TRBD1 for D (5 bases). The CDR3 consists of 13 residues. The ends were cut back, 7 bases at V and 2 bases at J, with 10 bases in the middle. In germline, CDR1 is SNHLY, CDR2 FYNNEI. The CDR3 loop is CASKGLLTDTQYF. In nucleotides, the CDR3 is TGTGCCAGCAAGGGGCTCCTCACAGATACGCAGTATTTT.

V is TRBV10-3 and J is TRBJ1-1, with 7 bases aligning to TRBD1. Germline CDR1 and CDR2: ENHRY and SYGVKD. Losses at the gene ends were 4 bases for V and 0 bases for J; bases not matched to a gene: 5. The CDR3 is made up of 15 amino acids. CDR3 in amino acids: CAISGGQAMNTEAFF. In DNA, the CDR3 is TGTGCCATCAGTGGAGGACAGGCTATGAACACTGAAGCTTTCTTT.

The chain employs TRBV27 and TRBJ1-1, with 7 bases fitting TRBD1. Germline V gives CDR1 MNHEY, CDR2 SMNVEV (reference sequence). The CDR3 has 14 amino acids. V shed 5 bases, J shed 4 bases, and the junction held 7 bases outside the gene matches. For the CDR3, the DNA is TGTGCCAGCAGTCCACAGGGGAGGACCACTGAAGCTTTCTTT. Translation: CASSPQGRTTEAFF.

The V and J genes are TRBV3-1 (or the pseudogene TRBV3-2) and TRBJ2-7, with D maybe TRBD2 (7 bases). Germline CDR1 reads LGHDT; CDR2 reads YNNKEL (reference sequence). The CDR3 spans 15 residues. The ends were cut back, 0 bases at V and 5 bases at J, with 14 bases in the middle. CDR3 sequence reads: CASSQDRIGGHEQYF. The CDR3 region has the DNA TGTGCCAGCAGCCAAGACCGGATCGGGGGGCACGAGCAGTACTTC.